The T cell receptor beta chain described here comes from a study of radiotherapy plus CTLA-4 blockade in lung cancer. In chemo-refractory metastatic non-small-cell lung cancer, patients got ipilimumab CTLA-4 blockade together with focal radiation. TCRdb's copy holds only in-frame clones and misses some; the assay was immunoSEQ multiplex PCR. Of tens of thousands of clones in the sample, more than 85% were seen once. Study results and limitations: In blood, early T cell clone dynamics reportedly predicted response best, together with interferon-beta. Radiotherapy was combined with ipilimumab, and tumor-derived TCR clones then expanded in blood.

On this clone itself: Its antigen is not known.

CDR1 and CDR2 from the germline V gene are SNHLY and FYNNEI. The CDR3 runs to 13 residues. V gave up 8 bases and J gave up 5 bases; unmatched junction bases: 7. The chain couples TRBV2 to TRBJ1-1; 8 bases are a match to TRBD1. This receptor was obtained from a human donor with non-small cell lung cancer that progressed on radiotherapy plus ipilimumab. The specimen comprised peripheral blood, sampled from a patient treated with radiotherapy plus ipilimumab. CDR3 residues: CASGTGGGTEAFF. DNA for the CDR3: TGTGCCAGCGGAACAGGGGGGGGTACTGAAGCTTTCTTT.